Given below is one TCR beta chain in context. Its target is not known. Trimming cost V 3 bases and J 0 bases, with 19 bases left between them. From germline, CDR1 is SGDLS and CDR2 YYNGEE. This CDR3 has 19 residues. The data were produced by immunoSEQ multiplex PCR, yet TCRdb's version contains in-frame clones alone and is incomplete. Of approximately 140,000 clones in the sample, approximately 86% are singletons; the top ten hold approximately 8%. The data stem from a study of identifying expanded T cells in peripheral blood. Broader study findings: Over approximately two and four weeks, about 16 and 19 clones changed, versus around 1.2 between replicates. Variance in clone template counts between two-week samples significantly increased with total template count across all healthy donors.

Material for sequencing was blood. This receptor was identified in a person aged 18 to 75 in good health. J is TRBJ2-6 and V is TRBV9, with D uncertain. The DNA of the CDR3 is TGTGCCAGCAGCGACAACCCCTCTTTTACAACCTCTGGGGCCAACGTCCTGACTTTC. It encodes CASSDNPSFTTSGANVLTF.